What follows are 13 T cell receptor beta chains derived from one specimen sequenced in a study of a mutant IDH1 vaccine in newly diagnosed glioma. Assay used: immunoSEQ multiplex PCR; TCRdb lists only in-frame clones, some missing. The table lists roughly 70,000 clones, about 88% of them singletons. Time point of the sample: week 11, during vaccination. Vaccination used 300 ug of mutant IDH1 20-mer peptide per dose, with topical imiquimod. These receptors lack a known antigen. The sequences come from PBMCs, collected from a glioma patient whose treatment included an IDH1 peptide vaccine. Receptor source: a woman aged 45 to 65 with glioma.

The V gene is TRBV29-1, the J gene TRBJ2-2; 9 nucleotides align to TRBD1. The CDR3 covers 13 residues. Unmatched junction bases numbered 5, after V lost 6 bases and J lost 6 bases. Germline values: CDR1 SQVTM, CDR2 ANQGSEA. CDR3 protein: CSVGQGGPGELFF. The CDR3 coding sequence is TGCAGCGTGGGACAGGGTGGGCCCGGGGAGCTGTTTTTT.

This clone was detected a few times. This chain joins TRBV14 and TRBJ2-7, with D uncertain. V lost 4 bases and J lost 2, with 12 bases in between. Germline V CDR1 and CDR2: SGHDN, FVKESK. The CDR3 runs 14 residues. This chain's CDR3 is CASSPFLPAYEQYF. Here the CDR3 DNA reads TGTGCCAGCAGCCCTTTCCTCCCAGCCTACGAGCAGTACTTC.

The rearrangement uses TRBV6-5 and TRBJ2-7; tentatively, D is TRBD1 or TRBD2 (5 bases each). The CDR3 totals 13 residues. Deletions cut 6 bases from V and 0 bases from J, with 9 bases between. Germline V gives CDR1 MNHEY, CDR2 SVGAGI. The CDR3 coding sequence is TGTGCCAGCAGAACCGGGACCTCCTACGAGCAGTACTTC. Residues: CASRTGTSYEQYF.

The chain recombines TRBV4-3 with TRBJ2-1, with TRBD2 matching 15 bases. Germline V lookup: CDR1 LGHNA, CDR2 YSLEER. The V and J ends lost 0 bases and 2 bases, in that order; junction bases with no gene match: 5. The CDR3 covers 19 residues. The CDR3 sequence: CASSQDEGLAGGPYNEQFF. In nucleotides, the CDR3 is TGCGCCAGCAGCCAAGATGAGGGACTAGCGGGGGGTCCCTACAATGAGCAGTTCTTC.

V gene TRBV7-8 combines with J gene TRBJ1-1; D not certain. CDR1 and CDR2 (germline): SGHVS, FQNEAQ. Deletions cut 1 base from V and 0 bases from J, with 6 bases between. The CDR3 consists of 14 residues. The CDR3 region has the DNA TGTGCCAGCAGCTTAGACGGGCTGAACACTGAAGCTTTCTTT. Protein sequence: CASSLDGLNTEAFF.

The CDR3 sequence: CAWSVRGKGGEKLFF. DNA for the CDR3: TGTGCCTGGAGTGTCAGAGGGAAGGGCGGTGAAAAACTGTTTTTT. The chain has TRBV30 and TRBJ1-4; D gene ambiguous. The CDR3 spans 15 residues. V gave up 0 bases and J gave up 7 bases, with 15 bases separating them. From germline, CDR1 is GTSNPN and CDR2 SVGIG (reference sequence).

This clone has just a few counts. V usage is TRBV7-3 and J usage is TRBJ1-2; TRBD1 is a possible D gene (5 bases). Trimming left V 5 bases short and J 7 bases short, with 17 bases between. This CDR3 contains 14 residues. In germline, CDR1 is SGHTA, CDR2 FQGTGA. This chain's CDR3 is CASSPSQGTGGYTF. Written as DNA, the CDR3 is TGTGCCAGCAGCCCCTCCCAGGGTACTGGTGGCTACACCTTC.

This rearrangement joins TRBV27 to TRBJ2-6, with 7 positions matching TRBD1. Germline V gene data show CDR1 as MNHEY and CDR2 as SMNVEV (reference sequence). The CDR3 length is 12 residues. For the CDR3, the DNA is TGTGCTACAGGGGATGGGGCCAACGTCCTGACTTTC. As protein: CATGDGANVLTF.

The V call is TRBV6-1, the J call TRBJ2-6, with unresolved D. The V and J ends lost 2 bases and 0 bases respectively, with 17 bases between them. Germline V gene lookup returns CDR1 MNHNS and CDR2 SASEGT. This CDR3 has 19 residues. The CDR3 protein is CASSEQPARAGSGANVLTF. The CDR3 DNA is TGTGCCAGCAGTGAACAGCCAGCCCGTGCCGGCTCTGGGGCCAACGTCCTGACTTTC.

V usage is TRBV6-6 and J usage is TRBJ2-1, with D uncertain. V was clipped by 9 bases and J by 2 bases, with 8 bases between them. The germline gives CDR1 MNHNY, CDR2 SVGAGI (reference sequence). The CDR3 covers 12 residues. For the CDR3, the DNA is TGTGCCAGTAGTCGCCCCTACAATGAGCAGTTCTTC. It translates to CASSRPYNEQFF.

CDR3: CASSDRGVGEQYF. The DNA for the CDR3 is TGTGCCTCCTCGGACAGGGGAGTTGGCGAGCAGTACTTC. The V and J genes are TRBV19 and TRBJ2-7, with 9 bases fitting TRBD1. The J segment lost 6 bases and the V segment lost 11 bases, leaving 11 bases of the junction unmatched. Germline CDR1 reads LNHDA; CDR2 reads SQIVND (reference sequence). The CDR3 is made up of 13 amino acids.

The CDR3: CASSPRGGGGSGTGELFF. The DNA of the CDR3 is TGTGCCAGCAGCCCGCGAGGGGGCGGGGGGTCGGGAACCGGGGAGCTGTTTTTT. This chain links TRBV9 with TRBJ2-2; TRBD2 might be the D (8 bases). The CDR3 covers 18 residues. V was cut by 4 bases and J by 5 bases, with 24 bases left in between. Looked up from germline, CDR1 is SGDLS and CDR2 is YYNGEE. Supplemented by reference TRBV9 and TRBJ2-2, the full variable domain reads DSGVTQTPKHLITATGQRVTLRCSPRSGDLSVYWYQQSLDQGLQFLIQYYNGEERAKGNILERFSAQQFPDLHSELNLSSLELGDSALYFCASSPRGGGGSGTGELFFGEGSRLTVL.

CDR3 loop: CASRGTGRGDGYTF. The CDR3 bases are TGTGCCAGCAGGGGGACAGGGAGAGGAGATGGCTACACCTTC. The chain joins TRBV27 to TRBJ1-2, with TRBD1 matching 9 bases. J was trimmed by 6 bases and V by 6 bases; bases with no gene match: 8. Germline CDR1 reads MNHEY; CDR2 reads SMNVEV (reference sequence). CDR3 size: 14 residues.